This T cell receptor beta chain was sequenced for a study of early T cells in non-severe SARS-CoV-2 infection. Study at large: Chains were not paired, and sequencing was done on bulk RNA from unsorted whole blood.

This clonotype was detected only a few times. Its antigen remains unknown. Unique molecular identifiers tagged individual cDNA molecules. MiXCR, run by TCRdb on the 5' RACE reads, gives a single entry per CDR3 protein. This table has 84,000 or so distinct CDR3 sequences, 11% to 15% appearing once. CDR3 size: 16 residues. Germline V gene data show CDR1 as SGHVS and CDR2 as FQNEAQ. V lost 1 base, J lost 3 bases, and 12 bases lay in between. Study-wide results and limits: Matches to VDJdb favored anti-spike CD8 responses and missed private and CD4 specificities.

The genes are TRBV7-8 and TRBJ1-4, with D possibly being TRBD1 (5 bases). This TCR was recovered from an adult who was a healthcare worker with PCR-confirmed SARS-CoV-2 infection or an uninfected control (not recorded which). Material for sequencing was whole blood. The CDR3 DNA is TGTGCCAGCAGCTTAGGTACAGGCCTGCCTAATGAAAAACTGTTTTTT. It specifies CASSLGTGLPNEKLFF.